The clone carrying this TCR beta chain has more than one count but fewer than ten. Its antigen is unknown. This record belongs to a study of CD8 T cells in ankylosing spondylitis. Study-wide results and limits: Disease-linked clones were CD8+ and relatively rare in peripheral blood. Disease-linked clones were reportedly significantly enriched in matched ankylosing spondylitis synovial fluid. Some motif variants were previously reported in reactive arthritis synovial fluid and blood. There was a TCR beta motif, made of several highly homologous variants, that appeared characteristic of ankylosing spondylitis blood.

Via MiXCR, TCRdb re-called the 5' RACE reads, giving one row per CDR3 protein. The table includes about 140,000 distinct CDR3 sequences, 7% to 9% detected once. The sequence came from a male donor with ankylosing spondylitis. Sequenced input: synovial fluid, either unsorted or a sorted T cell fraction (not recorded which).

CDR3 in DNA: TGCAGTGCACCGCAGCGGGAGGGCCGGGGGTCCTACAATGAGCAGTTCTTC. Amino acid sequence: CSAPQREGRGSYNEQFF. This chain links TRBV20-1 with TRBJ2-1; 10 bases are shared with TRBD2. The CDR3 contains 17 residues. Germline values: CDR1 DFQATT, CDR2 SNEGSKA (reference sequence). Trimming took 6 bases from V and 1 from J; bases not matched to a gene: 12.